This T cell receptor (beta chain) is drawn from a study of neurological immune-mediated disorders (dated by TCRdb to between 2019 and 2020). In the study overall: Among the 34 multiple sclerosis patients, relapsing-remitting MS accounted for around 31 and secondary progressive MS accounted for 3. Using UMI-based sequencing, the study compared peripheral blood TCR-beta repertoires from patients with HTLV-I-associated myelopathy (HAM/TSP), patients with multiple sclerosis, and healthy controls. Alongside PBMC samples, the set of approximately 100 TCR-beta libraries contained longitudinal samples, technical triplicates, and paired CD4+ and CD8+ T-cell subsets that had been sorted. The cohort was made up of some 70 subjects, consisting of around 15 HAM/TSP patients, about 35 multiple sclerosis patients and about 20 healthy controls.

V lost 10 bases and J lost 6 bases, and the count of bases not matched to a germline gene is 11. Reading from cysteine to phenylalanine, the CDR3 counts 14 amino acids. The read is trimmed to its CDR3 DNA, 42 bases read in frame from base 1. The germline V gene specifies ENHRY as CDR1 and SYGVKD as CDR2. On the study overall, not on this receptor specifically: TCR clonal expansion was greatest in HAM/TSP patients and smallest in MS patients, who ranked below even healthy controls. The MS cluster showed no association with clinical or MRI features, and the authors stated that larger cohorts are needed. No identical CDR3 amino acid sequences were found to be shared among expanded clones across subjects, suggesting that TCR-beta repertoires were private in all groups. Repertoires from 18 of 34 MS patients were grouped by phylogenetic analysis into a cluster of related CDR3 sequences, suggesting a possible repertoire-level signature.

For the sorted-subset TCR libraries, the starting material was fewer than 1.2 million sorted CD4+ or CD8+ T cells. Multiple sclerosis patients were enrolled in a US clinical protocol under which disease progression was evaluated by magnetic resonance imaging. Peripheral blood was subjected to Ficoll-Hypaque density gradient centrifugation to isolate PBMCs, which were then cryopreserved in liquid nitrogen. The study also sequenced paired sorted CD4+ and CD8+ subsets from healthy controls, HAM/TSP patients and MS patients. cDNA was synthesized by template-switch 5'RACE using a primer with a 10-nucleotide random unique molecular identifier that tagged each TCR transcript. Each sequencing run produced over 160 million TCR-beta sequences covering 15-18 subjects. Total RNA was extracted with the RNeasy kit. The KAPA Real-time Library Amplification kit was used to amplify TCR-beta VDJ regions with primers for the TCR constant region and the 5'RACE anchor. Sample indexes and Illumina adaptors were added in a first PCR, and a second PCR then increased library yield. After Ampure bead purification, the roughly 650 bp TCR product was size-selected on a 2% E-gel SizeSelection system. Before pooling, library quality was assessed on a Bioanalyzer, concentration was determined with Qubit, and library quantification was performed with the Kapa Library Quantification kit. An Illumina HiSeq 2500 was used to sequence the libraries paired-end at 2 x 150 bp. To increase sequence diversity, roughly 25-31% phiX was spiked into each library pool. The paper's data handling went like this. Quality-filtered reads were processed with the UMI-based MiGEC pipeline, which removed over 80% of raw TCR sequences during error correction. VDJ genes were aligned to IMGT germline references, and each clonotype was defined by a unique CDR3 amino acid sequence together with V-J genes. Clonal expansion, Shannon diversity and CDR3 relatedness were evaluated with VDJtools (CalcPairwiseDistances, ClusterSamples), while phylogenetic trees were built in CLCbio workbench. Using coefficient-of-variation modelling across technical triplicates, the study counted a clone as expanded if it had at least 8 unique UMIs. Clones were called with MiXCR by TCRdb after fastp trimmed the public reads at Q25, and only in-frame beta chains were retained. Identical CDR3 proteins give one entry, which carries the most common genes and DNA. These V and J calls derive from TCRdb rather than the authors' analysis. This sample is represented by tens of thousands of distinct CDR3 sequences; approximately 3.6% of them were singletons. The ten largest clones add up to 1.9% of the sample.

This clonotype was recorded at least ten times. No cognate antigen has been identified for it. Per-base quality was not reported, and no clone a single base away is much larger than it. The rearranged chain carries TRBV10-3 and TRBJ2-2, with TRBD1 identical over 7 junction bases. The receptor comes from a woman aged 40 to 49 with multiple sclerosis. The sequenced sample was CD4+ T cells from blood. CDR3 region: CATTGTVYAGELFF. The nucleotide sequence is given as TGTGCCACGACCGGGACAGTTTATGCCGGGGAGCTGTTTTTT.